This passage covers 20 T cell receptor beta chains from one sample sequenced in a study of shared clonotypes between healthy human individuals. The method was immunoSEQ multiplex PCR; TCRdb's version includes in-frame clones alone and lacks a portion of them. The table has approximately 1.5 million clones, 98% seen once. Specimen: naive CD4+ T cells sorted from blood. Stated subset: CD45RA+ positively selected. These TCRs come from a man aged 25 to 40 in good health.

This chain uses TRBV9 with TRBJ2-5; possible D gene TRBD2, 6 bases. The V end was cut by 3 bases, the J end by 3 bases, with 9 bases between. The CDR3 totals 13 residues. Per germline, CDR1 SGDLS and CDR2 YYNGEE. CDR3 nucleotide sequence: TGTGCCAGCAGCGGTAGCGGAAAAGAGACCCAGTACTTC. Translation gives CASSGSGKETQYF.

The rearrangement joins TRBV27 to TRBJ2-2, with TRBD2 matching 7 bases. This CDR3 region has 14 residues. The V segment lost 7 bases and the J segment 3 bases; nucleotides outside the gene matches: 5. Per germline, CDR1 MNHEY and CDR2 SMNVEV (reference sequence). CDR3 coding DNA: TGTGCCAGCATGTGGCGGGAGTACACCGGGGAGCTGTTTTTT. Residues: CASMWREYTGELFF.

V and J are TRBV18 and TRBJ2-5; no definite D call. CDR3 length equals 14 residues. Deletions cut 3 bases from V and 5 bases from J, with 13 bases between. Per germline, CDR1 KGHSH and CDR2 LQKENI. CDR3 loop: CASSPTPPKETQYF. For the CDR3, the DNA is TGTGCCAGCTCACCTACCCCCCCCAAGGAGACCCAGTACTTC.

The V call is TRBV2, the J call TRBJ2-3; 8 bases align to TRBD1. The CDR3 covers 13 residues. J lost 8 bases, V lost 9 bases, and 10 bases had no gene match. Germline V gene lookup returns CDR1 SNHLY and CDR2 FYNNEI. This chain's CDR3 is CASGDRTSLTQYF. In DNA form, the CDR3 reads TGTGCCAGTGGGGACAGGACTTCTCTTACGCAGTATTTT.

Remarks on this clone: At one end the junction does not follow the germline gene, possibly because of a read error. V is TRBV7-7 and J is TRBJ2-5, with 7 bases fitting TRBD1. CDR1 is SSHAT, CDR2 FNYEAQ, per germline (reference sequence). The CDR3 covers 14 residues. CDR3 region: CASSRTGFEETQYF. Written as DNA, the CDR3 is TGTGCTAGCAGTAGGACAGGCTTTGAAGAGACCCAGTACTTC.

The chain carries TRBV7-3 and TRBJ2-5; 12 positions agree with TRBD2. This CDR3 comprises 16 residues. Germline CDR1 is SGHTA and CDR2 is FQGTGA. Unmatched junction bases numbered 8, after V lost 4 bases and J lost 5 bases. The CDR3 spells CASSYSGTSGWETQYF. The CDR3 coding sequence is TGTGCCAGCAGCTATTCCGGGACTAGCGGGTGGGAGACCCAGTACTTC.

The chain combines TRBV28 with TRBJ2-7; D call uncertain. V was pared by 5 bases and J by 5 bases, with 10 bases between. This CDR3 region has 12 residues. Germline V gives CDR1 MDHEN, CDR2 SYDVKM. This chain's CDR3 is CASSLKIDEQYF. CDR3 in DNA: TGTGCCAGCAGTCTAAAGATCGACGAGCAGTACTTC.

This sequence joins TRBV7-6 and TRBJ1-5; 7 nucleotides align to TRBD1. J gave up 3 bases and V 5 bases, and 7 bases lay outside the gene matches. Germline V CDR1 and CDR2: SGHVS, FNYEAQ. This CDR3 has 15 residues. The CDR3 DNA follows: TGTGCCAGCAGCGATAGGACAGGCCACAATCAGCCCCAGCATTTT. Translated: CASSDRTGHNQPQHF.

About this clone itself: The sample contains more than one DNA sequence encoding this CDR3. The chain links TRBV18 to TRBJ2-5; D not certain. Germline CDR1 KGHSH, CDR2 LQKENI. V lost 6 bases, J lost 0 bases, and 2 bases lay in between. This CDR3 has 11 residues. CDR3 amino acids: CASSNQETQYF. In DNA, the CDR3 is TGTGCCAGCTCCAACCAAGAGACCCAGTACTTC.

The chain is built from TRBV7-6 and TRBJ2-7; 11 bases fit TRBD1. After removal of 1 base from V and 6 bases from J, the junction contained 5 bases not matched to a gene. Looked up from germline, CDR1 is SGHVS and CDR2 is FNYEAQ. The CDR3 totals 15 residues. CDR3 in DNA: TGTGCCAGCAGCTTAGTGGGACAGGGGGTGAGCGAGCAGTACTTC. This encodes CASSLVGQGVSEQYF.

The rearrangement joins TRBV2 to TRBJ1-2; no reliable D call. The CDR3 spans 17 residues. V was pared by 2 bases and J by 6 bases, with 22 bases between. Germline CDR1 SNHLY, CDR2 FYNNEI. The CDR3: CASSEMALRVGLNGYTF. CDR3 in DNA: TGTGCCAGCAGTGAAATGGCCCTACGGGTTGGGCTGAATGGCTACACCTTC.

The chain carries TRBV5-8 and TRBJ2-2, with 11 bases matching TRBD2. V lost 6 bases to trimming and J lost 5 bases; unmatched junction nucleotides: 15. This CDR3 has 18 residues. Germline CDR1 is SGHTS and CDR2 is YDEGEE. Here the CDR3 DNA reads TGTGCCAGCACCCCGGAAGGTTTACTAGCGGGAGTAACCGGGGAGCTGTTTTTT. It encodes CASTPEGLLAGVTGELFF.

This clone has just one count. Other DNA sequences in this sample translate to the same CDR3. The V and J genes are TRBV7-2 and TRBJ1-1; the D is unclear. CDR1 and CDR2 from the germline V gene are SGHTA and FQGNSA. V was trimmed by 2 bases and J by 0 bases, leaving 7 bases between them. The length of the CDR3 is 14 residues. Here the CDR3 DNA reads TGTGCCAGCAGCTTAAGGACGGTGAACACTGAAGCTTTCTTT. Amino acid sequence: CASSLRTVNTEAFF.

The J gene is TRBJ2-7, the V gene TRBV6-5; possible D gene TRBD1, 6 bases. The V gene lost 1 base and the J gene lost 1 base, with 11 bases spanning the gap. The CDR3 length is 15 residues. Germline V gives CDR1 MNHEY, CDR2 SVGAGI. The CDR3 DNA follows: TGTGCCAGCAGTTACTACACAGGGCCATCCTACGAGCAGTACTTC. Translating it yields CASSYYTGPSYEQYF.

The chain employs TRBV2 and TRBJ2-2; TRBD1 matches at 7 bases. V shed 7 bases, J shed 7 bases, and the junction held 6 bases outside the gene matches. Germline V gene sequence: CDR1 SNHLY, CDR2 FYNNEI. The length of the CDR3 is 13 residues. CDR3 nucleotide sequence: TGTGCCAGCACCAGACAGGGCGTCGGGGAGCTGTTTTTT. Its protein is CASTRQGVGELFF.

V usage is TRBV5-5 and J usage is TRBJ2-6; D call uncertain. This CDR3 spans 15 amino acids. The V gene lost 5 bases and the J gene lost 6 bases, with 15 bases spanning the gap. Germline V gene data show CDR1 as SGHKS and CDR2 as YYEKEE (reference sequence). CDR3 nucleotide sequence: TGTGCCAGCAGTAGAATGGAGCTCGAGGCCAACGTCCTGACTTTC. It encodes CASSRMELEANVLTF.

The CDR3 sequence: CASSLEPSGANVLTF. The DNA for the CDR3 is TGTGCCAGCAGCTTGGAACCCTCTGGGGCCAACGTCCTGACTTTC. This chain connects TRBV5-4 to TRBJ2-6; D not certain. V lost 0 bases and J lost 0, with 4 bases in between. This CDR3 comprises 15 residues. Germline CDR1 and CDR2: SGHNT and YYREEE (reference sequence).

The V gene is TRBV28, the J gene TRBJ1-2; 8 bases align to TRBD1. The length of the CDR3 is 15 residues. V lost 5 bases to trimming and J lost 7 bases; unmatched junction nucleotides: 12. Germline loops: CDR1 MDHEN, CDR2 SYDVKM. The CDR3 DNA reads TGTGCCAGCAGTACAACAGGGGGGGTCTATGGTGGCTACACCTTC. This codes for CASSTTGGVYGGYTF.

V and J are TRBV9 and TRBJ2-3, with TRBD1 as a possible D gene (7 bases). Germline lookup yields CDR1 SGDLS and CDR2 YYNGEE. The CDR3 has 15 amino acids. V lost 0 bases to trimming and J lost 4 bases, with 12 bases between them. The CDR3 coding sequence is TGTGCCAGCAGCGTAGGACAGGGAGGCCCAGATACGCAGTATTTT. Translating gives CASSVGQGGPDTQYF.

V and J are TRBV2 and TRBJ2-3; D may correspond to TRBD1 or TRBD2 (5 bases each). V was trimmed by 6 bases and J by 4 bases, leaving 17 bases between them. Germline V gene lookup returns CDR1 SNHLY and CDR2 FYNNEI. This CDR3 is 15 amino acids long. The CDR3 is CASRRDVGFADTQYF. The CDR3 coding sequence is TGTGCCAGCAGGAGGGACGTAGGGTTCGCAGATACGCAGTATTTT.